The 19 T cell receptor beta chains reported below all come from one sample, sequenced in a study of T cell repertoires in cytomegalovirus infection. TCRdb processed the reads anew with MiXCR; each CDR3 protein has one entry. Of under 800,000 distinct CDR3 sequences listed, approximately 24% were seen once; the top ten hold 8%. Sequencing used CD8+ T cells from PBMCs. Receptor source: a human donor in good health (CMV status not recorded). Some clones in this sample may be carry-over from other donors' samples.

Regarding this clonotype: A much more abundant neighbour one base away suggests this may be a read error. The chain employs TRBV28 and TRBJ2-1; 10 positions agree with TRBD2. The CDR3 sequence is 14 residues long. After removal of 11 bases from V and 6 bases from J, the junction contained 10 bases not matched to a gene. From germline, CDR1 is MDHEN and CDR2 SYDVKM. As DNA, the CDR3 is TGTGCCGCGAGCGGGGGGGGGCCTTGCAATGAGCAGTTCTTC. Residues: CAASGGGPCNEQFF.

The CDR3: CATSRDGNQETQYF. DNA for the CDR3: TGTGCCACCAGCAGAGATGGGAACCAAGAGACCCAGTACTTC. The gene calls are TRBV15 and TRBJ2-5; D gene unclear. The CDR3 is 14 amino acids. The V end was cut by 0 bases, the J end by 0 bases, with 5 bases between. Germline CDR1 and CDR2: LNHNV and YYDKDF (reference sequence).

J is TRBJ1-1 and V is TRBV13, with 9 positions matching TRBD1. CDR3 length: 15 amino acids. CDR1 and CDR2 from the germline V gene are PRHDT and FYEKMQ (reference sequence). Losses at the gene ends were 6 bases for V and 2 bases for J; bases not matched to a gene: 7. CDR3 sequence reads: CASSSGTGINTEAFF. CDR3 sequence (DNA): TGTGCCAGCAGTTCCGGGACAGGGATAAACACTGAAGCTTTCTTT.

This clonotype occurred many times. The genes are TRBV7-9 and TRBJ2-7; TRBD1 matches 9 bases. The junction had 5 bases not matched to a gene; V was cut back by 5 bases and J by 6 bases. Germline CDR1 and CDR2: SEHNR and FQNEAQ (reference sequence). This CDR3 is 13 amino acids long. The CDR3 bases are TGTGCCAGCAGCCCGGGACAGGGCGGCGAGCAGTACTTC. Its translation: CASSPGQGGEQYF.

The CDR3 sequence is CASNRDRVSEQYF. The CDR3 nucleotides are TGTGCCAGCAACCGGGACAGGGTTAGCGAGCAGTACTTC. This rearrangement joins TRBV7-9 to TRBJ2-7, with 9 bases fitting TRBD1. V lost 7 bases and J lost 6; bases outside the gene matches: 7. The germline gives CDR1 SEHNR, CDR2 FQNEAQ (reference sequence). This CDR3 region has 13 residues.

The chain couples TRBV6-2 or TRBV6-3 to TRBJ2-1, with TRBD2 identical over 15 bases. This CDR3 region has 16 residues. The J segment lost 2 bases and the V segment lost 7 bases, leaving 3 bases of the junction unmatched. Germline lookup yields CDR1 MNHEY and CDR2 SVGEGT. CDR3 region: CASIGTSGGPYNEQFF. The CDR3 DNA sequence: TGTGCCAGCATAGGGACTAGCGGGGGGCCCTACAATGAGCAGTTCTTC.

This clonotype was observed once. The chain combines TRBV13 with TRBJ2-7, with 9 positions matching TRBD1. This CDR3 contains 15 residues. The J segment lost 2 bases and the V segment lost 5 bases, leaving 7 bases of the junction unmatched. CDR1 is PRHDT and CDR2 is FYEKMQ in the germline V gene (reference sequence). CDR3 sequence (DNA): TGTGCCAGCAGCCGGACAGGGGAAGGAGCCTACGAGCAGTACTTC. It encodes CASSRTGEGAYEQYF.

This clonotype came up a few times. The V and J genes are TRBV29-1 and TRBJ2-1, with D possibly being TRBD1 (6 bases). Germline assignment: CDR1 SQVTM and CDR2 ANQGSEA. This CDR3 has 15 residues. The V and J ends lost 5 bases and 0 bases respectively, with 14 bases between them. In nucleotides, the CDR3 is TGCAGCGTTAACAGGGCCGAGAGCTCCTACAATGAGCAGTTCTTC. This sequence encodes CSVNRAESSYNEQFF.

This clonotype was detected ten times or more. CDR3 sequence: CASSLKQGLTEAFF. Here the CDR3 DNA reads TGTGCCAGCAGCCTAAAACAGGGACTGACTGAAGCTTTCTTT. V usage is TRBV6-2 or TRBV6-3 and J usage is TRBJ1-1; the D gene is possibly TRBD1 (6 bases). Germline lookup yields CDR1 MNHEY and CDR2 SVGEGT. CDR3 size: 14 residues. Trimming pared 6 bases from V and 5 bases from J, leaving 16 bases between.

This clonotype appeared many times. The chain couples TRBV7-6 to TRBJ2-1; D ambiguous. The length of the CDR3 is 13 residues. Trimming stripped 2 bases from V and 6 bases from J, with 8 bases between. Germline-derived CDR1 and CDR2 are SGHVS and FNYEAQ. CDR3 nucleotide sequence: TGTGCCAGCAGCTTATGGGAAACCAATGAGCAGTTCTTC. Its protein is CASSLWETNEQFF.

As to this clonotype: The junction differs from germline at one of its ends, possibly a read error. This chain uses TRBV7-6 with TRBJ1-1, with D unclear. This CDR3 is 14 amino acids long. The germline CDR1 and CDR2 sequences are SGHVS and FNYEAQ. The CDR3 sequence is CANSPLEPFTEAFF. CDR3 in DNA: TGTGCCAACAGCCCCCTGGAACCTTTCACTGAAGCTTTCTTT.

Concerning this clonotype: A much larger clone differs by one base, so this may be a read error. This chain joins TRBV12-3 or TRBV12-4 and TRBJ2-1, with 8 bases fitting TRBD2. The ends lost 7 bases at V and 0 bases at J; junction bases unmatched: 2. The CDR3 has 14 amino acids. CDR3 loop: CASNLAGSYNEQFF. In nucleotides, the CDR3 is TGTGCCAGCAATCTAGCGGGCTCCTACAATGAGCAGTTCTTC.

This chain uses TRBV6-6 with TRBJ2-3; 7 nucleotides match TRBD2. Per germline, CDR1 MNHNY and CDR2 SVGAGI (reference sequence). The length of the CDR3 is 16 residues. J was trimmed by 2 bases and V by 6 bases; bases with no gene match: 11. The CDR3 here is CASRPDRDYPTDTQYF. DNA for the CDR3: TGTGCCAGCAGGCCAGACCGGGACTATCCCACAGATACGCAGTATTTT.

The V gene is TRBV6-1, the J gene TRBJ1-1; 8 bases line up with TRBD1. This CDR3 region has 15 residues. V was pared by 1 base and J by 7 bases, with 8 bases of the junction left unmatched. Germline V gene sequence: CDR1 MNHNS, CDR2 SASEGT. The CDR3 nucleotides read TGTGCCAGCAGTGAAGTCTACTACGACAGGGGTGAAGCTTTCTTT. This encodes CASSEVYYDRGEAFF.

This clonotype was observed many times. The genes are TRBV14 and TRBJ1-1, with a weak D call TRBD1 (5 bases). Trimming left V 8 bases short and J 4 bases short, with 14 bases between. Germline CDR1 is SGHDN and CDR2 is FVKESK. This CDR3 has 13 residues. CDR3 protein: CASARGRGTEAFF. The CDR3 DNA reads TGTGCCAGCGCTAGGGGCCGGGGCACTGAAGCTTTCTTT.

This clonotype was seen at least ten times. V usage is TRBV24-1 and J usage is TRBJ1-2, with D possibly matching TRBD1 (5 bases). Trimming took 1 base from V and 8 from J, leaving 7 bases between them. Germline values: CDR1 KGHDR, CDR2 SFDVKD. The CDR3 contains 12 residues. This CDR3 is CATSDFQGGYTF. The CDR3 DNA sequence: TGTGCCACCAGTGATTTTCAGGGAGGCTACACCTTC.

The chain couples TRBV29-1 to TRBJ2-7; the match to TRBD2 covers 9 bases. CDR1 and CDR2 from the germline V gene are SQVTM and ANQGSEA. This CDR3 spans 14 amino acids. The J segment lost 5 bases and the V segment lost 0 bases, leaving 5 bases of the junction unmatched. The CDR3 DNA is TGCAGCGTTGAAGAGCGGGGGGGGATGGACGAGCAGTACTTC. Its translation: CSVEERGGMDEQYF.

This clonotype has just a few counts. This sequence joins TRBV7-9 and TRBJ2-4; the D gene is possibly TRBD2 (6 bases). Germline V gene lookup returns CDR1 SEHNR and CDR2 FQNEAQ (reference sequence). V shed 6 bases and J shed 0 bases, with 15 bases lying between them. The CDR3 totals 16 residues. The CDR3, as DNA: TGTGCCAGCAGTCCGGGACTTGATCTAGCCAAAAACATTCAGTACTTC. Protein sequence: CASSPGLDLAKNIQYF.

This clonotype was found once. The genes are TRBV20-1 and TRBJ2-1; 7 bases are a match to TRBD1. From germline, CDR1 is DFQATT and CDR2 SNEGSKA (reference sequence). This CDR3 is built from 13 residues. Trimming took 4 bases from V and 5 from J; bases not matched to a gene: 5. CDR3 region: CSATGQMNNEQFF. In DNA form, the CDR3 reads TGCAGTGCTACGGGACAGATGAACAATGAGCAGTTCTTC.